The clone carrying this T cell receptor (beta chain) was seen at least ten times. Its specificity is unknown. Hyperthyroidism patients were newly diagnosed, had disease duration under 2 months, and were aged 18 to 65 years. Diagnostic decisions used clinical symptoms, serum thyroxine and TRAb, thyroid ultrasound and orbital computed tomography. The data were taken from a study of T cells in Graves' hyperthyroidism and ophthalmopathy. Overall study results and limits: The model made its ophthalmopathy prediction, and onset followed a median approximately 6.5 months later.

RNA transcripts gave rise to amplified TCR beta CDR3 regions. HTBI primers were employed in a first-round RT-PCR of the TCR CDR3. TCRdb re-derived calls from the multiplex PCR reads in MiXCR, one entry per CDR3 protein. Of more than 350,000 distinct CDR3 sequences listed, about 17% were seen once; the top ten hold around 35%. CDR3 length: 18 amino acids. Germline V gene lookup returns CDR1 ENHRY and CDR2 SYGVKD. V shed 3 bases and J 9 bases; nucleotides not matched to a gene: 17. Sequencing was performed on blood. This TCR came from a woman aged 25 to 45 with Graves' hyperthyroidism that later progressed to Graves' ophthalmopathy. The genes are TRBV10-3 and TRBJ1-3; 10 nucleotides align to TRBD1. The CDR3 is CAISESETGTGEFGTIYF. CDR3 bases: TGTGCCATCAGTGAAAGCGAAACTGGGACAGGGGAGTTCGGCACCATATATTTT.